The rows below give T cell receptor beta chains drawn from one sample of a study of cytomegalovirus exposure and HLA in healthy donors. Clones were sequenced by immunoSEQ multiplex PCR, and TCRdb holds only the in-frame ones, with some missing. The sample lists about 98,000 clones, 55% to 75% occurring once. The specimen was PBMCs. All receptors derive from a man aged 45 to 65 in good health and CMV-seronegative. The CDR3 runs from the conserved cysteine through the conserved F or W. D genes are given only for firm matches. The size of a clone is reported for some rows only, either as once, few or many, or as a class for expanded clones.

d_call	v_call	clone_size	j_call	cdr3_nt	cdr3_aa
TRBD1	TRBV2	.	TRBJ2-7	TGTGCCAGCAGTTTCCGACAGGGGGACTACGAGCAGTACTTC	CASSFRQGDYEQYF
TRBD2	TRBV9	.	TRBJ2-5	TGTGCCAGCAGCGCATCCGCCGGGGGGAGCGGGGGTTGGGAGACCCAGTACTTC	CASSASAGGSGGWETQYF
.	TRBV7-7	once	TRBJ2-7	TGTGCTAGCAGCCGACCTTGTGGAGGGGCCTACGAGCAGTACTTC	CASSRPCGGAYEQYF
.	TRBV6-6	.	TRBJ1-6	TGTGCCAGCAGTTTCGAGGGGGTCCTTAATTCACCCCTCCACTTT	CASSFEGVLNSPLHF
.	TRBV6-5	.	TRBJ2-6	TGTGCCAGCAGTTACTCGTCGGGGTTCGGGGCCAACGTCCTGACTTTC	CASSYSSGFGANVLTF
TRBD2	TRBV5-1	.	TRBJ2-2	TGCGCCAGCAGAAGAGCGGGAGGCCCCAACACCGGGGAGCTGTTTTTT	CASRRAGGPNTGELFF
.	TRBV19	.	TRBJ1-1	TGTGCGACCCTCGGGCAGGGCTTCCCTGAAGCTTTCTTT	CATLGQGFPEAFF
.	TRBV7-8	.	TRBJ1-4	TGTGCCAGCAGCTTAGGGCCGGACGGACTTAATGAAAAACTGTTTTTT	CASSLGPDGLNEKLFF
.	TRBV18	once	TRBJ2-7	TGTGCCAGCTCACCAGTCCAGGGAATCACCTACGAGCAGTACTTC	CASSPVQGITYEQYF
TRBD1	TRBV28	.	TRBJ1-5	TGTGCCAGCAGTGACCGGGACAGGGGAAAGCAGCCCCAGCATTTT	CASSDRDRGKQPQHF
TRBD2	TRBV6-5	.	TRBJ2-7	TGTGCCAGCAGTCGAAAACTAGCGGGAGAATACGAGCAGTACTTC	CASSRKLAGEYEQYF
.	TRBV11-2	.	TRBJ2-7	TGTGCCAGCAGCTTCATCAACGGCGAGCAGTACTTC	CASSFINGEQYF
TRBD1	TRBV7-6	.	TRBJ2-7	TGTGCCAGCAGCTCCGCTCAGACAGGGGCTCCTTTTACCTTC	CASSSAQTGAPFTF
TRBD1	TRBV2	.	TRBJ1-5	TGTGCCAGCAGTAGACATCAGGGGGACAATCAGCCCCAGCATTTT	CASSRHQGDNQPQHF
TRBD2	TRBV7-2	.	TRBJ2-3	TGTGCCAGCAGCTTACTTCGGGGGGAGAGCACAGATACGCAGTATTTT	CASSLLRGESTDTQYF
.	TRBV28	.	TRBJ1-1	TGTGCCAGCAGTTTACCTACAGTGAACACTGAAGCTTTCTTT	CASSLPTVNTEAFF
.	TRBV9	.	TRBJ2-7	TGTGCCAGCACCCCCGGAGGGGTGTTCTCCTACGAGCAGTACTTC	CASTPGGVFSYEQYF
.	TRBV7-2	.	TRBJ1-2	TGTGCCAGCAGCTCCCTGGGGTCGGGAGGCCAAAACTTC	CASSSLGSGGQNF
.	TRBV21-1	.	TRBJ2-2	TGTGCCAGCAGCACGGCGGGCCCTGGACTAGCGGGGGGTAACACCGGGGAGCTGTTTTTT	CASSTAGPGLAGGNTGELFF
.	TRBV7-8	.	TRBJ1-4	TGTGCCAGCAGCTTAGCTAGGGGGAGCTTAAATGAAAAACTGTTTTTT	CASSLARGSLNEKLFF
.	TRBV7-9	.	TRBJ2-2	TGTGCCAGCAGCTTGGACAGTAACACCGGGGAGCTGTTTTTT	CASSLDSNTGELFF
.	TRBV7-9	few	TRBJ2-7	TGTGCCAGCAGCTTAAACCAGGGAGGGGGGCAGTACTTC	CASSLNQGGGQYF
.	TRBV28	.	TRBJ2-2	TGTGCCAGCAGTTTATTGGGGCTAAAGTTAGGAGCCGGGGAGCTGTTTTTT	CASSLLGLKLGAGELFF
TRBD1	TRBV28	.	TRBJ2-7	TGTGCCAGCAGTAGGCGGGACAGGGCCTACGAACAGTACTTC	CASSRRDRAYEQYF
TRBD1	TRBV10-3	.	TRBJ2-5	TGTGCCATCAGTGAGTTCGGGGACAGACAAGAGACCCAGTACTTC	CAISEFGDRQETQYF
.	TRBV19	.	TRBJ1-1	TGTGCCAGTAGTACCTCCCGGACTCCCACCAGAGCTTTCTTT	CASSTSRTPTRAFF
.	TRBV4-3	few	TRBJ2-6	TGCGCCAGCAGCCAGACAGGCTCTGGGGCCAACGTCCTGACTTTC	CASSQTGSGANVLTF
TRBD1	TRBV13	.	TRBJ2-7	TGTGCCAGCAGCTTTAATCACGCAGGGGGCTACGAGCAGTACTTC	CASSFNHAGGYEQYF
.	TRBV6-1	.	TRBJ2-7	TGTGCCAGCAGGGAGGACAGTTCGCGAGGCGAGCAGTACTTC	CASREDSSRGEQYF
.	TRBV15	.	TRBJ2-1	TGTGCCACCAGCAGAGATTCAGGCTATGAGCAGTTCTTC	CATSRDSGYEQFF
TRBD1	TRBV28	once	TRBJ2-1	TGTGCCAGCACCCGACAGGGACATTCCTACAATGAGCAGTTCTTC	CASTRQGHSYNEQFF
.	TRBV5-1	.	TRBJ1-2	TGCGCCAGCAGCTTGGCCGGGTCGTTGGGCTACACCTTC	CASSLAGSLGYTF
.	TRBV9	.	TRBJ1-6	TGTGCCAGCAGCCGGGGGGGGGTTAATTCACCCCTCCACTTT	CASSRGGVNSPLHF
.	TRBV14	.	TRBJ2-1	TGTGCCAGCAGCCAAGTACTGCTAGCGAAATCAGACAATGAGCAGTTCTTC	CASSQVLLAKSDNEQFF
TRBD1	TRBV2	few	TRBJ1-2	TGTGCCAGCACGGGACAGGGGTACTATGGCTACACCTTC	CASTGQGYYGYTF
TRBD1	TRBV6-6	.	TRBJ1-2	TGTGCCAGCAGTTACCGCCGGGACAGGGGACCGTATGGCTACACCTTC	CASSYRRDRGPYGYTF
TRBD1	TRBV4-3	.	TRBJ1-3	TGCGCCAGCAGCCAGGGGACAGGAGAGAAGGGAAACACCATATATTTT	CASSQGTGEKGNTIYF
.	TRBV7-9	.	TRBJ1-1	TGTTCCAGCAGCCCCCAGGGGAACACTGAAGCTTTCTTT	CSSSPQGNTEAFF
.	TRBV10-2	.	TRBJ1-5	TGCGCCAGGAGATTAACAGGCCATCCCCAGCATTTT	CARRLTGHPQHF
.	TRBV6-5	.	TRBJ1-1	TGTGCCAGCAGCTATCAGATAGGGGCCACTGAAGCTTTCTTT	CASSYQIGATEAFF
TRBD1	TRBV9	.	TRBJ1-3	TGTGCCAGCAGCCCTGCCGGGACAGAACACATCTCTGGAAACACCATATATTTT	CASSPAGTEHISGNTIYF
.	TRBV6-1	.	TRBJ1-5	TGTGCCAGCGTTCCGCAACAGCAATATCAGCCCCAGCATTTT	CASVPQQQYQPQHF
TRBD2	TRBV27	few	TRBJ2-7	TGTGCCAGCAGTCCTCTGACTAGCGGCTACGAGCAGTACTTC	CASSPLTSGYEQYF
.	TRBV10-1	.	TRBJ2-7	TGCGCCAGCAGCAGGGATGACTACGAGCAGTACTTC	CASSRDDYEQYF
TRBD1	TRBV2	.	TRBJ1-1	TGTGCCAGCAGTGAAAGACAGGGGAAGAACACTGAAGCTTTCTTT	CASSERQGKNTEAFF
.	TRBV11-3	.	TRBJ2-2	TGTGCCAGCAGCCGCCAATGGGGACAGAACACCGGGGAGCTGTTTTTT	CASSRQWGQNTGELFF
.	TRBV6-1	.	TRBJ1-2	TGTGCCAGCAGGGGTTCCAGGGGTTATGGCTACACCTTC	CASRGSRGYGYTF
.	TRBV6-5	few	TRBJ1-5	TGTGCCAGCAGTTACAGCCTCAATCAGCCCCAGCATTTT	CASSYSLNQPQHF
TRBD1	TRBV28	.	TRBJ1-4	TGTGCCAGCAGGTACGGGACAGTTAGTAATGAAAAACTGTTTTTT	CASRYGTVSNEKLFF
TRBD1	TRBV5-4	few	TRBJ2-1	TGTGCCAGCAGCCGACGACAGGGGGGCTACAATGAGCAGTTCTTC	CASSRRQGGYNEQFF
TRBD2	TRBV5-1	.	TRBJ2-7	TGCGCCAGCAGCTTCTGGGCTAGCGGGAGTGATCGCGAGCAGTACTTC	CASSFWASGSDREQYF
.	TRBV4-3	.	TRBJ1-2	TGCGCCAGCAGCCAAGTGAGACAGTCGGGTTTGTCAAGGGGCTACACCTTC	CASSQVRQSGLSRGYTF
.	TRBV14	few	TRBJ2-1	TGTGCCAGCAGCCTTGACAGGTTCGGCACCGGGTTCTTC	CASSLDRFGTGFF